The sequence of this T cell receptor beta chain was determined in a study of T cell changes during pregnancy in multiple sclerosis (dated by TCRdb to the late 2010s). Study-level background: The study looked at changes in the T cell repertoire across pregnancy in women with multiple sclerosis.

The germline V gene yields MDHEN for CDR1 and SYDVKM for CDR2. From V the trimming removes 3 bases and from J it removes 9 bases, while the gene matches leave 7 bases of the junction unaccounted for. The CDR3 measures 13 amino acids from cysteine to phenylalanine. CDR3 DNA is the only sequence kept; it has 39 bases, read in frame from the first base. Library preparation used the immunoSEQ multiplex PCR assay. Here the immuneACCESS table is served through TCRdb, limited to in-frame sequences with V and J called. Missing clones are a known gap in these copies; in checked studies unresolved V genes cover under half, and the rest lacks a known reason. The sample includes 80,000 to 95,000 clones, with around 93% observed a single time. The ten largest clones capture around 1.4% of the sample. In the case of this clone: Its antigen is still unknown. No base quality values were provided; no much bigger clone lies one nucleotide off.

The sample consisted of peripheral blood, taken in the third trimester of pregnancy. The V and J segments used are TRBV28 and TRBJ2-7, with 8 bases in between that match TRBD2. The clonotype comes from a female donor in good health, enrolled as a control in a pregnancy study. The DNA sequence is given as TGTGCCAGCAGTTTCGGGGGGGTCGGGGTGCAGTACTTC. This codes for CASSFGGVGVQYF.